Listed below are T cell receptor beta chains from one sample, sequenced in a study of blood T cell repertoires in COVID-19. Using immunoSEQ multiplex PCR, the repertoire was profiled, and TCRdb retains in-frame clones only, with some absent. Among approximately 250,000 clones listed, around nine tenths were seen once. The sample taken for sequencing was peripheral blood. The receptor set was obtained from a man aged 35 to 55 with active or convalescent COVID-19. CDR3s include the opening cysteine and the closing phenylalanine or tryptophan. D genes are given only for firm matches. Some rows mark clone size as missing; the rest say once, few, many or name a class of expanded clone.

j_call: TRBJ2-3
cdr3_length: 17
v_call: TRBV5-4
clone_size: -
d_call: -
cdr3_aa: CASSLGAGRAKVDTQYF
cdr3_nt: TGTGCCAGCAGCTTGGGTGCGGGGCGGGCCAAGGTAGATACGCAGTATTTT

j_call: TRBJ2-7
cdr3_length: 17
v_call: TRBV11-3
clone_size: -
d_call: -
cdr3_aa: CASSFDPGGQLHYEQYF
cdr3_nt: TGTGCCAGCAGCTTTGATCCCGGCGGACAGCTCCACTACGAGCAGTACTTC

j_call: TRBJ2-3
cdr3_length: 13
v_call: TRBV6-2/TRBV6-3
clone_size: -
d_call: -
cdr3_aa: CASSYRNRVTQYF
cdr3_nt: TGTGCCAGCAGTTACAGGAACAGGGTTACGCAGTATTTT

j_call: TRBJ2-5
cdr3_length: 15
v_call: TRBV7-3
clone_size: -
d_call: -
cdr3_aa: CASSLGGGAQETQYF
cdr3_nt: TGTGCCAGCAGCTTAGGAGGGGGGGCTCAAGAGACCCAGTACTTC

j_call: TRBJ2-1
cdr3_length: 13
v_call: TRBV2
clone_size: -
d_call: TRBD2
cdr3_aa: CASKGLAGDEQFF
cdr3_nt: TGTGCCAGCAAAGGGCTAGCGGGAGATGAGCAGTTCTTC

j_call: TRBJ2-7
cdr3_length: 17
v_call: TRBV28
clone_size: -
d_call: TRBD2
cdr3_aa: CASSAPSGGARSYEQYF
cdr3_nt: TGTGCCAGCAGTGCCCCTAGCGGGGGGGCTCGCTCCTACGAGCAGTACTTC

j_call: TRBJ1-4
cdr3_length: 15
v_call: TRBV2
clone_size: -
d_call: -
cdr3_aa: CASSELRAENEKLFF
cdr3_nt: TGTGCCAGCAGTGAATTGAGGGCGGAGAATGAAAAACTGTTTTTT

j_call: TRBJ2-2
cdr3_length: 16
v_call: TRBV7-3
clone_size: -
d_call: TRBD1
cdr3_aa: CASSLQGSMNTGELFF
cdr3_nt: TGTGCCAGCAGTTTACAGGGGAGCATGAACACCGGGGAGCTGTTTTTT

j_call: TRBJ2-5
cdr3_length: 14
v_call: TRBV5-1
clone_size: -
d_call: -
cdr3_aa: CASSLEGNQETQYF
cdr3_nt: TGCGCCAGCAGCTTGGAGGGGAATCAAGAGACCCAGTACTTC

j_call: TRBJ2-1
cdr3_length: 14
v_call: TRBV3-1/TRBV3-2
clone_size: few
d_call: TRBD2
cdr3_aa: CASSQISGQDEQFF
cdr3_nt: TGTGCCAGCAGCCAGATTAGCGGGCAAGATGAGCAGTTCTTC

j_call: TRBJ2-1
cdr3_length: 14
v_call: TRBV14
clone_size: -
d_call: -
cdr3_aa: CASSQGQGWHEQFF
cdr3_nt: TGTGCCAGCAGCCAAGGGCAGGGGTGGCATGAGCAGTTCTTC

j_call: TRBJ1-5
cdr3_length: 16
v_call: TRBV18
clone_size: -
d_call: -
cdr3_aa: CASSPLPAGRNQPQHF
cdr3_nt: TGTGCCAGCTCACCACTCCCGGCGGGACGCAATCAGCCCCAGCATTTT

j_call: TRBJ2-3
cdr3_length: 15
v_call: TRBV28
clone_size: -
d_call: TRBD1
cdr3_aa: CASSHRDRVVQTQYF
cdr3_nt: TGTGCCAGCAGCCACCGGGACAGGGTTGTTCAAACGCAGTATTTT

j_call: TRBJ1-2
cdr3_length: 19
v_call: TRBV11-3
clone_size: -
d_call: -
cdr3_aa: CASSLDLVRGSQVYYGYTF
cdr3_nt: TGTGCCAGCAGCTTAGATCTCGTCCGGGGTTCCCAAGTTTACTATGGCTACACCTTC

j_call: TRBJ2-1
cdr3_length: 16
v_call: TRBV10-3
clone_size: -
d_call: TRBD2
cdr3_aa: CAISVGGSGGEPEQFF
cdr3_nt: TGTGCCATCAGTGTTGGGGGTTCGGGGGGAGAACCTGAGCAGTTCTTC

j_call: TRBJ2-2
cdr3_length: 19
v_call: TRBV9
clone_size: -
d_call: TRBD2
cdr3_aa: CASSVELPTAGGDTGELFF
cdr3_nt: TGTGCCAGCAGCGTAGAGTTGCCGACGGCGGGAGGCGATACCGGGGAGCTGTTTTTT

j_call: TRBJ1-2
cdr3_length: 13
v_call: TRBV6-6
clone_size: -
d_call: -
cdr3_aa: CASSYSLGGGYTF
cdr3_nt: TGTGCCAGCAGTTACTCTCTGGGGGGGGGCTACACCTTC

j_call: TRBJ1-2
cdr3_length: 11
v_call: TRBV29-1
clone_size: -
d_call: -
cdr3_aa: CSAATDYGYTF
cdr3_nt: TGCAGCGCGGCTACTGACTATGGCTACACCTTC

j_call: TRBJ2-7
cdr3_length: 16
v_call: TRBV3-1/TRBV3-2
clone_size: -
d_call: TRBD2
cdr3_aa: CASSQLGSGGVTPVYF
cdr3_nt: TGTGCCAGCAGCCAACTTGGGAGCGGGGGGGTGACTCCTGTGTACTTC

j_call: TRBJ2-3
cdr3_length: 15
v_call: TRBV10-3
clone_size: -
d_call: TRBD1
cdr3_aa: CAISFTGTGADTQYF
cdr3_nt: TGTGCCATCAGTTTCACCGGGACAGGGGCAGATACGCAGTATTTT

j_call: TRBJ1-4
cdr3_length: 15
v_call: TRBV15
clone_size: -
d_call: TRBD1
cdr3_aa: CATSYQGGPNEKLFF
cdr3_nt: TGTGCCACCAGCTATCAAGGGGGCCCTAATGAAAAACTGTTTTTT

j_call: TRBJ2-7
cdr3_length: 13
v_call: TRBV6-2/TRBV6-3
clone_size: -
d_call: -
cdr3_aa: CASSYSLYYEQYF
cdr3_nt: TGTGCCAGCAGTTACTCCCTGTACTACGAGCAGTACTTC

j_call: TRBJ2-1
cdr3_length: 16
v_call: TRBV7-9
clone_size: -
d_call: TRBD2
cdr3_aa: CASSFRVAGEDNEQFF
cdr3_nt: TGTGCCAGCAGCTTCCGAGTAGCGGGAGAGGACAATGAGCAGTTCTTC

j_call: TRBJ2-1
cdr3_length: 16
v_call: TRBV7-9
clone_size: few
d_call: TRBD1
cdr3_aa: CASSLGTGSFYNEQFF
cdr3_nt: TGTGCCAGCAGCCTTGGGACAGGTTCTTTCTACAATGAGCAGTTCTTC

j_call: TRBJ1-3
cdr3_length: 13
v_call: TRBV6-5
clone_size: -
d_call: -
cdr3_aa: CASREDRGNTIYF
cdr3_nt: TGTGCCAGCAGAGAGGACAGAGGGAACACCATATATTTT

j_call: TRBJ2-3
cdr3_length: 19
v_call: TRBV30
clone_size: -
d_call: TRBD2
cdr3_aa: CAWSAYAWASGGAGDTQYF
cdr3_nt: TGTGCCTGGAGTGCGTACGCCTGGGCTAGCGGGGGGGCCGGAGATACGCAGTATTTT

j_call: TRBJ2-5
cdr3_length: 17
v_call: TRBV4-1
clone_size: -
d_call: TRBD2
cdr3_aa: CASSQGGSGGYQETQYF
cdr3_nt: TGCGCCAGCAGCCAAGGGGGTAGCGGGGGGTACCAAGAGACCCAGTACTTC

j_call: TRBJ1-5
cdr3_length: 14
v_call: TRBV5-6
clone_size: once
d_call: TRBD1
cdr3_aa: CASSLDRGNQPQHF
cdr3_nt: TGTGCCAGCAGCTTAGACAGGGGTAATCAGCCCCAGCATTTT

j_call: TRBJ1-1
cdr3_length: 13
v_call: TRBV10-1
clone_size: -
d_call: -
cdr3_aa: CASSNTRNTEAFF
cdr3_nt: TGCGCCAGCAGTAATACAAGAAACACTGAAGCTTTCTTT

j_call: TRBJ2-7
cdr3_length: 16
v_call: TRBV6-2/TRBV6-3
clone_size: -
d_call: TRBD1
cdr3_aa: CASSYYGQGRSYEQYF
cdr3_nt: TGTGCCAGCAGTTACTACGGACAGGGAAGGTCCTACGAGCAGTACTTC

j_call: TRBJ2-5
cdr3_length: 13
v_call: TRBV9
clone_size: once
d_call: -
cdr3_aa: CASSPQSSETQYF
cdr3_nt: TGTGCCAGCAGCCCCCAGTCGTCAGAGACCCAGTACTTC

j_call: TRBJ2-1
cdr3_length: 15
v_call: TRBV27
clone_size: -
d_call: TRBD2
cdr3_aa: CASSSLSGGYNEQFF
cdr3_nt: TGTGCCAGCAGTTCTCTTAGCGGGGGGTACAATGAGCAGTTCTTC

j_call: TRBJ1-1
cdr3_length: 14
v_call: TRBV6-5
clone_size: -
d_call: -
cdr3_aa: CASVAATANTEAFF
cdr3_nt: TGTGCCAGCGTAGCGGCGACCGCGAACACTGAAGCTTTCTTT

j_call: TRBJ1-1
cdr3_length: 13
v_call: TRBV11-3
clone_size: -
d_call: -
cdr3_aa: CASSYQGGTEAFF
cdr3_nt: TGTGCCAGCAGCTATCAGGGCGGCACTGAAGCTTTCTTT

j_call: TRBJ2-5
cdr3_length: 16
v_call: TRBV9
clone_size: -
d_call: -
cdr3_aa: CASSPTMGPASATQYF
cdr3_nt: TGTGCCAGCAGCCCGACTATGGGCCCCGCTTCAGCGACCCAGTACTTC

j_call: TRBJ1-6
cdr3_length: 13
v_call: TRBV10-3
clone_size: -
d_call: TRBD1
cdr3_aa: CAIARDSNSPLHF
cdr3_nt: TGTGCCATCGCCCGGGACAGTAATTCACCCCTCCACTTT

j_call: TRBJ1-2
cdr3_length: 12
v_call: TRBV6-5
clone_size: -
d_call: -
cdr3_aa: CASRDSNYGYTF
cdr3_nt: TGTGCCAGCAGGGACAGCAACTATGGCTACACCTTC

j_call: TRBJ1-2
cdr3_length: 11
v_call: TRBV12-3/TRBV12-4
clone_size: -
d_call: -
cdr3_aa: CASGTSYGYTF
cdr3_nt: TGTGCCAGCGGGACATCCTATGGCTACACCTTC

j_call: TRBJ1-1
cdr3_length: 15
v_call: TRBV9
clone_size: -
d_call: TRBD1
cdr3_aa: CASSVDGQGRMEAFF
cdr3_nt: TGTGCCAGCAGCGTAGATGGACAGGGTCGGATGGAAGCTTTCTTT

j_call: TRBJ1-2
cdr3_length: 13
v_call: TRBV12-3/TRBV12-4
clone_size: -
d_call: TRBD1
cdr3_aa: CASSLDRGMSYTF
cdr3_nt: TGTGCCAGCAGTTTAGACAGGGGAATGAGCTACACCTTC

j_call: TRBJ2-3
cdr3_length: 13
v_call: TRBV7-9
clone_size: -
d_call: -
cdr3_aa: CASSLAMEGTQYF
cdr3_nt: TGTGCCAGCAGCTTAGCGATGGAGGGTACGCAGTATTTT

j_call: TRBJ2-7
cdr3_length: 14
v_call: TRBV14
clone_size: -
d_call: TRBD2
cdr3_aa: CASSLTGGASEQYF
cdr3_nt: TGTGCCAGCAGCCTGACGGGGGGGGCGAGCGAGCAGTACTTC

j_call: TRBJ2-1
cdr3_length: 15
v_call: TRBV7-9
clone_size: -
d_call: TRBD2
cdr3_aa: CASSPGAGSYNEQFF
cdr3_nt: TGTGCCAGCAGCCCGGGAGCGGGATCCTACAATGAGCAGTTCTTC

j_call: TRBJ1-5
cdr3_length: 14
v_call: TRBV15
clone_size: -
d_call: -
cdr3_aa: CATSRDQDFGPQHF
cdr3_nt: TGTGCCACCAGCAGAGATCAGGACTTTGGGCCCCAGCATTTT

j_call: TRBJ1-2
cdr3_length: 13
v_call: TRBV6-5
clone_size: once
d_call: TRBD1
cdr3_aa: CASSRGGRYGYTF
cdr3_nt: TGTGCCAGCAGCCGAGGGGGCCGCTATGGCTACACCTTC

j_call: TRBJ2-3
cdr3_length: 15
v_call: TRBV5-1
clone_size: -
d_call: TRBD2
cdr3_aa: CASSSGAGGTDTQYF
cdr3_nt: TGCGCCAGCAGCTCAGGCGCGGGAGGCACAGATACGCAGTATTTT

j_call: TRBJ2-2
cdr3_length: 13
v_call: TRBV19
clone_size: -
d_call: -
cdr3_aa: CASSTRGTGELFF
cdr3_nt: TGTGCCAGTAGTACCAGGGGAACCGGGGAGCTGTTTTTT

j_call: TRBJ1-3
cdr3_length: 16
v_call: TRBV5-6
clone_size: -
d_call: TRBD1
cdr3_aa: CASSWGTGGFGNTIYF
cdr3_nt: TGTGCCAGCAGCTGGGGGACAGGGGGATTCGGAAACACCATATATTTT

j_call: TRBJ1-6
cdr3_length: 14
v_call: TRBV11-2
clone_size: -
d_call: -
cdr3_aa: CASSSGQTNSPLHF
cdr3_nt: TGTGCCAGCAGTAGTGGGCAGACAAATTCACCCCTCCACTTT

j_call: TRBJ1-5
cdr3_length: 13
v_call: TRBV12-3/TRBV12-4
clone_size: -
d_call: TRBD1
cdr3_aa: CASSLRDRQPQHF
cdr3_nt: TGTGCCAGCAGTTTAAGGGACAGGCAGCCCCAGCATTTT

j_call: TRBJ1-1
cdr3_length: 12
v_call: TRBV19
clone_size: -
d_call: -
cdr3_aa: CASSPSGMEAFF
cdr3_nt: TGTGCCAGTAGCCCATCAGGCATGGAAGCTTTCTTT

j_call: TRBJ1-1
cdr3_length: 15
v_call: TRBV24-1
clone_size: -
d_call: -
cdr3_aa: CATSDSTGWGTEAFF
cdr3_nt: TGTGCCACCAGTGACTCAACAGGGTGGGGCACTGAAGCTTTCTTT

j_call: TRBJ1-4
cdr3_length: 14
v_call: TRBV28
clone_size: -
d_call: -
cdr3_aa: CASSFGGAREKLFF
cdr3_nt: TGTGCCAGCAGTTTCGGGGGGGCGCGAGAAAAACTGTTTTTT

j_call: TRBJ1-6
cdr3_length: 14
v_call: TRBV19
clone_size: -
d_call: -
cdr3_aa: CASRKAGNNSPLHF
cdr3_nt: TGTGCCAGTAGGAAGGCAGGGAATAATTCACCCCTCCACTTT